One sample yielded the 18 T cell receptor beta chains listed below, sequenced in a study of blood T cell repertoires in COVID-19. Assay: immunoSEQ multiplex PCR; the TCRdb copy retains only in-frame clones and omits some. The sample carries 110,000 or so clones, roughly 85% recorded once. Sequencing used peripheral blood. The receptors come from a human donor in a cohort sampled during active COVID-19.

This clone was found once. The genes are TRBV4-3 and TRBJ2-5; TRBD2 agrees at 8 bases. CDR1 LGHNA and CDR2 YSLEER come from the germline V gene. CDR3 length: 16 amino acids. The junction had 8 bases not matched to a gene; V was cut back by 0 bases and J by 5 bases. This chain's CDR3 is CASSQEAGTSTETQYF. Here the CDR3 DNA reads TGCGCCAGCAGCCAAGAGGCCGGGACTAGTACGGAGACCCAGTACTTC.

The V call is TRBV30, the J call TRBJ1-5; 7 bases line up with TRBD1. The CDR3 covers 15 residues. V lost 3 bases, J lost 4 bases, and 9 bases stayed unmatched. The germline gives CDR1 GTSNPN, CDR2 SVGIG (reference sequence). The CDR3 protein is CAWSSTGTVNQPQHF. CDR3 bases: TGTGCCTGGAGCTCCACCGGGACAGTAAATCAGCCCCAGCATTTT.

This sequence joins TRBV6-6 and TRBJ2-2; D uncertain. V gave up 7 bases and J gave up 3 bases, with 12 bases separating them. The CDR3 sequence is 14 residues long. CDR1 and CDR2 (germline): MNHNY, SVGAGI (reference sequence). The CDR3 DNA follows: TGTGCCAGCACCCCAAACAGACACACCGGGGAGCTGTTTTTT. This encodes CASTPNRHTGELFF.

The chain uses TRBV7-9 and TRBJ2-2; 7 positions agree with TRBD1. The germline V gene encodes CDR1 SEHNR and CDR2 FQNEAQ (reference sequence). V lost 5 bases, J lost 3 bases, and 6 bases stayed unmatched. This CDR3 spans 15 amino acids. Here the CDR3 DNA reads TGTGCCAGCAGCGTGTGGGACAGAGACACCGGGGAGCTGTTTTTT. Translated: CASSVWDRDTGELFF. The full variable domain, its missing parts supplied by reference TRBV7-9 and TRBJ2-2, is DTGVSQNPRHKITKRGQNVTFRCDPISEHNRLYWYRQTLGQGPEFLTYFQNEAQLEKSRLLSDRFSAERPKGSFSTLEIQRTEQGDSAMYLCASSVWDRDTGELFFGEGSRLTVL.

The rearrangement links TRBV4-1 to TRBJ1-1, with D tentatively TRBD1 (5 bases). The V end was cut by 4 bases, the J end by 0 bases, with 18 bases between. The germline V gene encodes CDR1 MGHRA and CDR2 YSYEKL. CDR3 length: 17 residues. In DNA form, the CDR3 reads TGCGCCAGCAGCCCTCTAAAGGGGCCCCGGTTGAACACTGAAGCTTTCTTT. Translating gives CASSPLKGPRLNTEAFF.

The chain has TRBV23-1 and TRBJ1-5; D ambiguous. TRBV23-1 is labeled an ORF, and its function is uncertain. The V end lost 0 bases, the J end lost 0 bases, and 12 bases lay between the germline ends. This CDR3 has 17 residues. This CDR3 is CASSQSRYFSSNQPQHF. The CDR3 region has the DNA TGCGCCAGCAGTCAATCGCGGTACTTCTCTAGCAATCAGCCCCAGCATTTT.

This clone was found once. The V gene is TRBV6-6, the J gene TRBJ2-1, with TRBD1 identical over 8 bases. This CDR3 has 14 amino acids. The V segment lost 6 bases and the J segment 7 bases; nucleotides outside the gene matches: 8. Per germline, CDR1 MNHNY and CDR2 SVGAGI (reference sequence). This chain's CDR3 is CASSRRTGMNEQFF. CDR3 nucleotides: TGTGCCAGCAGCCGTCGGACAGGGATGAATGAGCAGTTCTTC.

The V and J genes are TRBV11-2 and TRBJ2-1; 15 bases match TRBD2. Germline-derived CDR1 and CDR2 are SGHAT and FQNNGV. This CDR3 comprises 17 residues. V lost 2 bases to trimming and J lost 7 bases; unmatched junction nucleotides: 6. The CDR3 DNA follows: TGTGCCAGCAGCTTAACCCGGACTAGCGGGGGGGGAAATGAGCAGTTCTTC. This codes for CASSLTRTSGGGNEQFF. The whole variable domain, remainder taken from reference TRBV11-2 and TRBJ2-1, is EAGVAQSPRYKIIEKRQSVAFWCNPISGHATLYWYQQILGQGPKLLIQFQNNGVVDDSQLPKDRFSAERLKGVDSTLKIQPAKLEDSAVYLCASSLTRTSGGGNEQFFGPGTRLTVL.

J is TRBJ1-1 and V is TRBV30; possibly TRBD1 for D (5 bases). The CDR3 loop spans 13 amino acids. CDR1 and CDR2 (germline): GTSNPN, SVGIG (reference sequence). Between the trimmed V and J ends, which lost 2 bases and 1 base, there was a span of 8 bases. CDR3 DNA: TGTGCCTGGAGTTTGGACAAGAACACTGAAGCTTTCTTT. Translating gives CAWSLDKNTEAFF. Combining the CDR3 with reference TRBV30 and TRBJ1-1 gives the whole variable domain SQTIHQWPATLVQPVGSPLSLECTVEGTSNPNLYWYRQAAGRGLQLLFYSVGIGQISSEVPQNLSASRPQDRQFILSSKKLLLSDSGFYLCAWSLDKNTEAFFGQGTRLTVV.

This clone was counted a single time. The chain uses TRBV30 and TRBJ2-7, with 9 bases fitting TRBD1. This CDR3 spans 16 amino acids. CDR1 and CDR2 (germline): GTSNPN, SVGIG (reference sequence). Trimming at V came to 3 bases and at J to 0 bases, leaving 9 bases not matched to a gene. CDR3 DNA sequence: TGTGCCTGGAGAGGGGGTGGACAGGGGCACTCCTACGAGCAGTACTTC. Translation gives CAWRGGGQGHSYEQYF.

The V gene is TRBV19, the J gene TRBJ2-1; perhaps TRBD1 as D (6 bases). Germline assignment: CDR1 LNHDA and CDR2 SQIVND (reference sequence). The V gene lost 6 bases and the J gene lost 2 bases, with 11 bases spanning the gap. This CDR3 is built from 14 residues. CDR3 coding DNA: TGTGCCAGTAGGACGGGACACACCTACAATGAGCAGTTCTTC. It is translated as CASRTGHTYNEQFF.

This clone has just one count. The CDR3 reads CASRPGQSSYEQYF. In DNA, the CDR3 is TGCGCCAGCAGGCCAGGACAGAGCTCCTACGAGCAGTACTTC. V usage is TRBV10-2 and J usage is TRBJ2-7, with a weak D call TRBD1 (6 bases). V was trimmed by 6 bases and J by 0 bases, leaving 12 bases between them. The length of the CDR3 is 14 residues. The germline V gene encodes CDR1 WSHSY and CDR2 SAAADI.

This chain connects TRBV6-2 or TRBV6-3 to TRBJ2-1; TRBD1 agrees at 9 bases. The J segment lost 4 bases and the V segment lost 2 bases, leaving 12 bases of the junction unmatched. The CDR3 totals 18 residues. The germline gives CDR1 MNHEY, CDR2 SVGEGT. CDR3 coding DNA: TGTGCCAGCAGTTACACCGGGACAGGGCCTTTAGGGTACAATGAGCAGTTCTTC. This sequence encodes CASSYTGTGPLGYNEQFF.

In nucleotides, the CDR3 is TGTGCCATCAGTGGACTAGCGGGGGATGAGCAGTTCTTC. This translates into CAISGLAGDEQFF. The genes are TRBV10-3 and TRBJ2-1; TRBD2 matches 12 bases. The CDR3 has 13 amino acids. CDR1 is ENHRY, CDR2 SYGVKD, per germline. J was trimmed by 8 bases and V by 4 bases; bases with no gene match: 0.

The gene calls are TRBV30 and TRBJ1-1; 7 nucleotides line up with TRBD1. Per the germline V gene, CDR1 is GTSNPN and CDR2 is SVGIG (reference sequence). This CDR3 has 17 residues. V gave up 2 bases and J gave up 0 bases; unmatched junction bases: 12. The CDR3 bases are TGTGCCTGGAGTACCACAGGGGTTTCGGGTGTGAACACTGAAGCTTTCTTT. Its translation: CAWSTTGVSGVNTEAFF.

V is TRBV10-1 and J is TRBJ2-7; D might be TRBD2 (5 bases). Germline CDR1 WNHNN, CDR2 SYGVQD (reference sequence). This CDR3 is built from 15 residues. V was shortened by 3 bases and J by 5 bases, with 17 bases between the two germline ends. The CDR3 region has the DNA TGCGCCAGCAGTGACCCGAGGGCTAGCACCCACGAGCAGTACTTC. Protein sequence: CASSDPRASTHEQYF.

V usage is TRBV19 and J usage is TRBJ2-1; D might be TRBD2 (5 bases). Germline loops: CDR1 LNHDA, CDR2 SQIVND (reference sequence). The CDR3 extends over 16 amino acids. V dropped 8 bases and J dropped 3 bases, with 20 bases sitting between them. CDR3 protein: CASRKRGLGVYNEQFF. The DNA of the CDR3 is TGTGCCAGTCGAAAAAGAGGGCTCGGCGTCTACAATGAGCAGTTCTTC.

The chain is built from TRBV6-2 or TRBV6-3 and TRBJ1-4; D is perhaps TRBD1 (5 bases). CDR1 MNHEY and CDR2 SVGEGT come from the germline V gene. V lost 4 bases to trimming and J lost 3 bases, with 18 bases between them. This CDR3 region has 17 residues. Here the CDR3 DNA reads TGTGCCAGCAGTTCTCCCGACAGCGAGAACTCTAATGAAAAACTGTTTTTT. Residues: CASSSPDSENSNEKLFF.